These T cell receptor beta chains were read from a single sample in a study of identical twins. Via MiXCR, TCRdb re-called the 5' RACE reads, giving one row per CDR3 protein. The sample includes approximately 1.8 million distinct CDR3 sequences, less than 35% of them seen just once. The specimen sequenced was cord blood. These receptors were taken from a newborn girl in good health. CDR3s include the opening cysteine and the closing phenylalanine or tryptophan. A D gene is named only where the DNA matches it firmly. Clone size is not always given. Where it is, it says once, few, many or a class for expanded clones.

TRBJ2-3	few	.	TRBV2	CASSESGRGTDTQYF	TGTGCCAGCAGTGAATCCGGGAGAGGCACAGATACGCAGTATTTT
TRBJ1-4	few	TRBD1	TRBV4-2	CASSRPGQHNEKLFF	TGTGCCAGCAGCCGCCCGGGACAGCACAATGAAAAACTGTTTTTT
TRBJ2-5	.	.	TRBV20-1	CSAGDSAGQSETQYF	TGCAGTGCTGGAGACTCCGCGGGACAGAGTGAGACCCAGTACTTC
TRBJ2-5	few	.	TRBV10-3	CAIIGAGTLSNPYNEQYF	TGTGCCATCATCGGAGCCGGGACTCTCTCCAATCCTTACAATGAGCAGTACTTC
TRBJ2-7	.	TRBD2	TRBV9	CASSVSGGAYYEQYF	TGTGCCAGCAGCGTATCGGGGGGGGCCTACTACGAGCAGTACTTC
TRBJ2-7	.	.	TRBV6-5	CASSYTTAREEQYF	TGTGCCAGCAGTTACACTACAGCCCGTGAGGAGCAGTACTTC
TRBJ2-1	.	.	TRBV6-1	CASTGTGAAHEQFF	TGTGCCAGCACCGGGACTGGTGCTGCGCATGAGCAGTTCTTC
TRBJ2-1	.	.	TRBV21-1	CASTTSSGRDNEQFF	TGTGCCAGCACCACCTCGAGCGGGAGGGACAATGAGCAGTTCTTC
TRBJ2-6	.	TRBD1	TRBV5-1	CASSLLRTGVGSGANVLTF	TGCGCCAGCAGCTTGCTACGGACAGGGGTCGGGTCTGGGGCCAACGTCCTGACTTTC
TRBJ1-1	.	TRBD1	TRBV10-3	CAIQGAVDTEAFF	TGTGCCATCCAGGGGGCGGTGGACACTGAAGCTTTCTTT
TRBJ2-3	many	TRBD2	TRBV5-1	CASKAGADTQYF	TGCGCCAGCAAGGCGGGAGCAGATACGCAGTATTTT
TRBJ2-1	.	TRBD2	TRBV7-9	CASSLEISAASGLHNEQFF	TGTGCCAGCAGCTTAGAGATTAGTGCGGCTAGCGGGCTCCACAATGAGCAGTTCTTC
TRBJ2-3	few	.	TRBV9	CASSVTGSGADTQYF	TGTGCCAGCAGCGTAACCGGGAGTGGAGCAGATACGCAGTATTTT
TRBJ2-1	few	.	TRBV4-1	CASSQLQWGNEQFF	TGCGCCAGCAGCCAACTTCAGTGGGGGAATGAGCAGTTCTTC
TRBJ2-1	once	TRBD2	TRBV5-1	CANSLASGSSYNEQFF	TGCGCCAACAGCTTGGCTAGCGGGAGCTCCTATAATGAGCAGTTCTTC
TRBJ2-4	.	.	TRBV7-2	CASSLGPQNIQYF	TGTGCCAGCAGCTTGGGACCCCAAAACATTCAGTACTTC
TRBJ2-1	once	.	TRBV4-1	CASSQAQRSYNEQFF	TGCGCCAGCAGCCAAGCACAGCGGTCCTACAATGAGCAGTTCTTC